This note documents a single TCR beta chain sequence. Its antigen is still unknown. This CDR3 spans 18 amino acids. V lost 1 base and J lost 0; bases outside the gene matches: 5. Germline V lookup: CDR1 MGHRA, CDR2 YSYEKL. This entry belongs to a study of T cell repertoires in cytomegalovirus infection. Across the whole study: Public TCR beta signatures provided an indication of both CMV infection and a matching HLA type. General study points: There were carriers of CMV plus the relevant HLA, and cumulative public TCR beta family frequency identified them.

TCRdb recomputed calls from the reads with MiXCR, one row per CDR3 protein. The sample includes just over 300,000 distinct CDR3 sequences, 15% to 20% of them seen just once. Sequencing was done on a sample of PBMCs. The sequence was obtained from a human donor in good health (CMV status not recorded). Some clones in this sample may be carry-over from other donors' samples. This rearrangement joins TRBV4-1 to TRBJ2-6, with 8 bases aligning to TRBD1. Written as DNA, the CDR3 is TGCGCCAGCAGCCAAGTAGACAGGGGCCGCTCTGGGGCCAACGTCCTGACTTTC. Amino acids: CASSQVDRGRSGANVLTF.